Listed below are T cell receptor beta chains from one sample, sequenced in a study of a mutant IDH1 vaccine in newly diagnosed glioma. Their antigens remain unidentified. Sequencing used immunoSEQ multiplex PCR; TCRdb keeps in-frame clones, though not all of them. The table has about 54,000 clones, 75% to 90% seen once. The input for sequencing was PBMCs, taken from a glioma patient whose treatment included an IDH1 peptide vaccine. The receptors come from a man aged 40-49 years with glioma. The conserved cysteine and the conserved F or W are not part of the CDR3 here.

CDR3 | length | J | V
ASSLRELKLNTQY | 13 | TRBJ2-3 | TRBV5-6
ALPGRGQSYEQY | 12 | TRBJ2-7 | TRBV4-1
ASSFSAGPLNTEAF | 14 | TRBJ1-1 | TRBV7-2
APAARKVGETQY | 12 | TRBJ2-5 | TRBV27
ASSPYVLFQPQH | 12 | TRBJ1-5 | TRBV5-6
ASRSTRGYT | 9 | TRBJ1-2 | TRBV6-5
ASSFRGETQY | 10 | TRBJ2-5 | TRBV27
ASSDNLGSYYGYT | 13 | TRBJ1-2 | TRBV25-1
ASSEMAYVSYEQY | 13 | TRBJ2-7 | TRBV6-1
ASRRGATDTQY | 11 | TRBJ2-3 | TRBV5-8
ASRGLAREQY | 10 | TRBJ2-7 | TRBV2
ASSFRRNQPQH | 11 | TRBJ1-5 | TRBV28
ASSGTTRSREQY | 12 | TRBJ2-7 | TRBV6-5
ASSEAAGGTYEQY | 13 | TRBJ2-7 | TRBV19
ASSISAYEQY | 10 | TRBJ2-7 | TRBV19
ASSPQTTGETQY | 12 | TRBJ2-5 | TRBV5-1
SVEVASGSDSYEQY | 14 | TRBJ2-7 | TRBV29-1
ASSPGGRLAGVAEETQY | 17 | TRBJ2-5 | TRBV19
ASSLDGIAYEQY | 12 | TRBJ2-7 | TRBV7-2
ASSKPTGTRREQY | 13 | TRBJ2-7 | TRBV27
ASSYSRTNYEQY | 12 | TRBJ2-7 | TRBV6-5
ATMTEDSNEQY | 11 | TRBJ2-7 | TRBV6-1
ATSPLGNEKLF | 11 | TRBJ1-4 | TRBV6-5
ASSPPYGGRLNEQF | 14 | TRBJ2-1 | TRBV7-9